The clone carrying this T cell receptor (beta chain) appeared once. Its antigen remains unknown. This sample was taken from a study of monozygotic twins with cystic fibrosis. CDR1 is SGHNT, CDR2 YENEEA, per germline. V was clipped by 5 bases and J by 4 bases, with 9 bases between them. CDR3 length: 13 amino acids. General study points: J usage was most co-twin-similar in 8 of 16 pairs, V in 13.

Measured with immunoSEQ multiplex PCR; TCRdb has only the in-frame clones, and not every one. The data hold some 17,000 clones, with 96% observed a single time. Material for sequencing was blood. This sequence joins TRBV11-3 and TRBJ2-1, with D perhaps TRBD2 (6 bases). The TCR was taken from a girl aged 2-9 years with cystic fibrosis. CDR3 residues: CASSPGRYNEQFF. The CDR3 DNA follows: TGTGCCAGCAGCCCAGGGAGGTACAATGAGCAGTTCTTC.